These T cell receptor beta chains were read from a single sample in a study of cytomegalovirus exposure and HLA in healthy donors. Assay used: immunoSEQ multiplex PCR; TCRdb lists only in-frame clones, some missing. The data hold 150,000 to 200,000 clones, with roughly 65% observed a single time. Sequenced input: PBMCs. The receptor source for this set is a man aged 18-30 years in good health and CMV-seropositive. CDR3s leave out the opening cysteine and the closing phenylalanine or tryptophan. Each record gives: J gene, V gene, CDR3 length, D gene, CDR3 protein. D genes are given only for firm matches.

TRBJ1-4,TRBV5-1,14,TRBD1,ASSLAFDRGREKLF
TRBJ2-3,TRBV19,14,.,ASSIFSGLGTDTQY
TRBJ1-4,TRBV7-9,13,TRBD1,ASSPPGTGHEKLF
TRBJ1-1,TRBV19,14,TRBD1,ASSDRQGATNTEAF
TRBJ2-5,TRBV30,13,.,AWSVRRAGESTQY
TRBJ1-1,TRBV19,13,TRBD1,ASSTRGRMNTEAF
TRBJ2-1,TRBV6-1,14,.,ASSEQRASSYNEQF
TRBJ2-3,TRBV5-1,13,.,ASSFLGSQGDTQY
TRBJ1-5,TRBV6-1,11,.,ASSEMSYQPQH
TRBJ1-1,TRBV19,11,.,ASSTQVNTEAF
TRBJ2-3,TRBV28,12,.,ASNLPGIVDTQY
TRBJ1-1,TRBV7-3,11,TRBD1,ASSADRGLEAF
TRBJ1-1,TRBV7-8,9,.,ASSLAREAF
TRBJ2-3,TRBV29-1,10,.,SVGASTDTQY
TRBJ1-2,TRBV6-5,13,.,ASSPRGAQNYGYT
TRBJ1-2,TRBV9,11,.,ASSVRGNYGYT
TRBJ1-2,TRBV10-1,11,TRBD1,ASSGTGIYGYT
TRBJ1-1,TRBV2,12,.,ASSVGGGWTEAF
TRBJ2-1,TRBV11-3,12,TRBD1,ASSPSQGAIEQF
TRBJ2-1,TRBV4-1,15,TRBD2,ASSPDRGTSSYNEQF
TRBJ1-1,TRBV5-6,17,TRBD1,ASSTTATRGVRKNTEAF
TRBJ2-1,TRBV30,12,.,AWSVLPPYNEQF
TRBJ2-4,TRBV7-9,14,TRBD2,ASSLEGLAGGDIQY
TRBJ2-2,TRBV5-1,14,TRBD2,ASSLRLAGSPGELF
TRBJ1-2,TRBV5-4,14,TRBD1,ASGSTRTGENYGYT
TRBJ1-2,TRBV28,13,.,ASSLSAGMGYGYT
TRBJ1-2,TRBV28,11,.,ASSIGGGYGYT
TRBJ2-5,TRBV27,10,.,ASSLEGETQY
TRBJ2-1,TRBV6-6,13,TRBD2,ASSTASGGHNEQF
TRBJ2-3,TRBV7-8,13,.,ASATRLVTTDTQY
TRBJ1-2,TRBV27,13,TRBD1,ASTSSGGRDYGYT
TRBJ2-5,TRBV4-1,12,TRBD1,ASSQDDRGRIQY
TRBJ1-2,TRBV7-2,11,TRBD1,ASSRDRDHGYT
TRBJ2-3,TRBV9,14,.,ASSFRAGVGADTQY
TRBJ1-3,TRBV5-1,14,.,ASSLGDNYSGNTIY
TRBJ1-5,TRBV19,12,.,ASRIGGGNQPQH
TRBJ1-5,TRBV28,12,TRBD1,ASSPGTGNQPQH
TRBJ1-1,TRBV27,11,.,ASSLSGGTEAF
TRBJ2-2,TRBV19,15,TRBD2,ASSRRSGTRGTGELF
TRBJ1-4,TRBV4-2,12,TRBD1,ASSQGQGEEKLF
TRBJ1-2,TRBV11-3,11,TRBD1,ASSSDRGPGYT
TRBJ1-5,TRBV30,11,.,AWSSTAYQPQH
TRBJ2-5,TRBV7-2,12,TRBD1,ASSLGQGQETQY
TRBJ1-5,TRBV6-1,14,.,ASSEVNYGANQPQH
TRBJ1-2,TRBV6-6,9,.,ATRRDDGYT
TRBJ1-1,TRBV7-2,13,.,ASSFGPGGRTEAF
TRBJ1-1,TRBV11-2,11,.,ASSPGTEGEAF
TRBJ1-3,TRBV10-2,14,.,ASSESGATHGNTIY
TRBJ1-2,TRBV5-1,14,TRBD1,ASSLDGTGGYYGYT
TRBJ1-2,TRBV29-1,14,TRBD1,NAGGTGGYSYYGYT
TRBJ1-5,TRBV20-1,9,TRBD1,SGKGTGGEH
TRBJ2-5,TRBV5-1,15,TRBD2,ASSLGGGLAAKETQY
TRBJ1-1,TRBV7-3,13,.,ASSPFERVNTEAF
TRBJ2-6,TRBV19,12,TRBD1,ASATGAGANVLT